Listed below are T cell receptor beta chains from one sample, sequenced in a study of blood T cell repertoires in COVID-19. The table came from immunoSEQ multiplex PCR; TCRdb's copy has only in-frame clones and leaves some out. The sample contains 200,000 to 250,000 clones, approximately 82% of which appear only once. The sequencing sample was made of peripheral blood. These receptors originate from a woman aged 70 to 79 with active or convalescent COVID-19. CDR3s include the opening cysteine and the closing phenylalanine or tryptophan. A D gene is named only where the DNA matches it firmly. The listing skips clone size in some rows; elsewhere it reads once, few, many or a size class.

j_call d_call v_call clone_size cdr3_aa cdr3_nt
TRBJ2-1 . TRBV3-1/TRBV3-2 . CASSQSAGRVEQFF TGTGCCAGCAGCCAGTCGGCGGGCCGTGTTGAGCAGTTCTTC
TRBJ1-4 . TRBV2 . CASSEYPGGPNEKLFF TGTGCCAGCAGTGAATATCCGGGGGGCCCTAATGAAAAACTGTTTTTT
TRBJ2-7 TRBD1 TRBV9 . CASSARQGYEQYF TGTGCCAGCAGCGCGAGACAGGGCTACGAGCAGTACTTC
TRBJ1-2 . TRBV11-2 . CASSPETGNIYGYTF TGTGCCAGCAGCCCAGAAACAGGCAATATCTATGGCTACACCTTC
TRBJ1-3 . TRBV11-2 . CASSLSDFGNTIYF TGTGCCAGCAGCTTATCGGACTTTGGAAACACCATATATTTT
TRBJ2-1 TRBD1 TRBV10-3 . CATMGTGGNNEQFF TGTGCCACAATGGGTACAGGGGGCAACAATGAGCAGTTCTTC
TRBJ2-3 TRBD2 TRBV9 . CASSVVGAGGGDTQYF TGTGCCAGCAGCGTAGTAGGAGCGGGAGGTGGAGATACGCAGTATTTT
TRBJ1-1 . TRBV4-2 . CASSQADRNTEAFF TGTGCCAGCAGCCAAGCTGACAGGAACACTGAAGCTTTCTTT
TRBJ2-2 . TRBV5-1 . CASSLLINTGELFF TGCGCCAGCAGCTTACTAATTAACACCGGGGAGCTGTTTTTT
TRBJ1-4 . TRBV7-9 . CASSLVQGSEKLFF TGTGCCAGCAGCTTAGTCCAGGGTTCCGAAAAACTGTTTTTT
TRBJ1-1 TRBD1 TRBV7-9 . CASSSGQGWTEAFF TGTGCCAGCAGCTCGGGACAGGGGTGGACTGAAGCTTTCTTT
TRBJ2-6 . TRBV10-3 . CAISGGPGANVLTF TGTGCCATCAGTGGTGGCCCTGGGGCCAACGTCCTGACTTTC
TRBJ2-1 . TRBV28 . CASSPPSGPRNDEQFF TGTGCCAGCAGTCCCCCCAGCGGGCCGAGGAACGATGAGCAGTTCTTC
TRBJ1-4 TRBD1 TRBV19 . CASSPHGTGYEKLFF TGTGCCAGTAGTCCCCACGGGACAGGGTATGAAAAACTGTTTTTT
TRBJ2-4 TRBD1 TRBV5-6 . CASSWGQGDIQYF TGTGCCAGCAGCTGGGGACAGGGAGACATTCAGTACTTC
TRBJ1-3 . TRBV5-5 . CASSSEHLQGSSGNTIYF TGTGCCAGCAGCTCCGAGCACCTACAGGGTTCTTCTGGAAACACCATATATTTT
TRBJ2-6 . TRBV19 . CASRDRGLGAGANVLTF TGTGCCAGTAGGGACAGGGGACTAGGGGCTGGGGCCAACGTCCTGACTTTC
TRBJ2-7 . TRBV6-5 . CASSKGDSPLYEQYF TGTGCCAGCAGCAAAGGGGACTCTCCCCTCTACGAGCAGTACTTC
TRBJ2-7 TRBD2 TRBV3-1/TRBV3-2 few CASSPRTSGHEQYF TGTGCCAGCAGCCCCCGGACTAGCGGGCACGAGCAGTACTTC
TRBJ2-2 . TRBV28 . CASRVAGLNTGELFF TGTGCCAGCAGAGTTGCGGGGTTGAACACCGGGGAGCTGTTTTTT
TRBJ2-3 . TRBV5-1 . CASSSKIGTGYTDTQYF TGCGCCAGCAGCAGCAAAATTGGGACTGGCTACACAGATACGCAGTATTTT
TRBJ2-1 . TRBV18 . CASSPPGGTEIYNEQFF TGTGCCAGCTCACCACCTGGGGGGACAGAGATTTACAATGAGCAGTTCTTC
TRBJ2-5 TRBD2 TRBV5-1 . CASSPNPGGTETQYF TGCGCCAGCAGCCCTAATCCGGGGGGAACAGAGACCCAGTACTTC
TRBJ2-1 TRBD2 TRBV3-1/TRBV3-2 . CASSPIGTSGRVNEQFF TGTGCCAGCAGCCCGATCGGGACTAGCGGGAGGGTGAATGAGCAGTTCTTC
TRBJ1-1 . TRBV21-1 . CASTTLKERAEAFF TGTGCCAGCACCACCTTGAAGGAGCGCGCTGAAGCTTTCTTT
TRBJ1-1 TRBD1 TRBV12-3/TRBV12-4 . CASRGDRGTEAFF TGTGCCAGCAGGGGGGACAGGGGAACTGAAGCTTTCTTT
TRBJ2-7 . TRBV12-3/TRBV12-4 . CASSLAQAKQYF .
TRBJ2-5 . TRBV15 . CATSRDGGNQETQYF TGTGCCACCAGCAGAGATGGGGGCAACCAAGAGACCCAGTACTTC
TRBJ1-4 . TRBV21-1 . CASSKEKWETRRELFF TGTGCCAGCAGCAAAGAGAAATGGGAGACCCGCCGGGAACTGTTTTTT
TRBJ1-1 . TRBV14 many CASSLRAGVVPFF TGTGCCAGCAGCCTCCGGGCAGGGGTGGTACCTTTCTTT
TRBJ2-5 . TRBV9 . CASSVLGEQETQYF TGTGCCAGCAGCGTTCTCGGGGAACAAGAGACCCAGTACTTC
TRBJ1-1 . TRBV11-2 . CASSSIRGGRDTEAFF TGTGCCAGCAGCTCCATTAGGGGGGGCAGGGACACTGAAGCTTTCTTT
TRBJ1-2 . TRBV4-1 . CASSQGGGGYGYTF TGCGCCAGCAGCCAAGGGGGCGGGGGCTATGGCTACACCTTC
TRBJ2-1 TRBD1 TRBV29-1 . CSVDLGGTGANEQFF TGCAGCGTCGACCTGGGTGGGACAGGGGCGAATGAGCAGTTCTTC
TRBJ2-3 . TRBV18 . CASSSTSPNTQYF TGTGCCAGCTCATCAACATCACCAAATACGCAGTATTTT
TRBJ1-3 TRBD1 TRBV5-1 . CASSSRTGAETGNTIYF TGCGCCAGCAGCTCCCGGACAGGGGCCGAGACTGGAAACACCATATATTTT
TRBJ1-2 TRBD1 TRBV28 few CASSVGTGIVYGYTF TGTGCCAGCAGTGTAGGGACAGGGATTGTCTATGGCTACACCTTC
TRBJ1-1 . TRBV5-1 . CASSSNAGLAGAFF TGCGCCAGCAGCTCAAACGCGGGCCTGGCTGGCGCTTTCTTT
TRBJ1-2 . TRBV11-2 . CASSSRDSPYGYTF TGTGCCAGCAGCTCCCGGGACTCACCCTATGGCTACACCTTC
TRBJ1-4 TRBD1 TRBV15 . CATSRALGGLGYKRPNEKLFF TGTGCCACCAGCAGAGCGCTAGGGGGCCTAGGTTACAAGCGTCCTAATGAAAAACTGTTTTTT
TRBJ2-1 TRBD2 TRBV2 . CASSSGTSGRAEQFF TGTGCCAGCAGTTCCGGGACTAGCGGGAGGGCAGAGCAGTTCTTC
TRBJ1-2 TRBD1 TRBV10-3 . CAISEEGAYGYTF TGTGCCATCAGTGAGGAGGGGGCGTATGGCTACACCTTC
TRBJ1-5 . TRBV6-5 . CASSWHYNQPQHF TGTGCCAGCAGTTGGCACTACAATCAGCCCCAGCATTTT
TRBJ2-7 TRBD1 TRBV19 . CASRTTGVDVSYEQYF TGTGCCAGTAGAACGACAGGGGTTGATGTCTCCTACGAGCAGTACTTC
TRBJ1-2 . TRBV7-2 . CASSGGINYGYTF TGTGCCAGCAGCGGGGGGATTAACTATGGCTACACCTTC